These 10 T cell receptor beta chains were all obtained from the same sample, sequenced in a study of beta chain features in type 1 diabetes (dated by TCRdb to 2016 to 2019). Library preparation employed the immunoSEQ multiplex PCR assay. The High Capacity cDNA Reverse Transcription Kit was used to reverse transcribe all of the isolated RNA, meaning that expressed TCRB transcripts were what got sequenced. In its TCRdb copy, this immuneACCESS table keeps in-frame sequences only and misses some clones. Where compared with another copy, unresolved V genes explain less than half of these, and the others have no known cause. Within this sample are tens of thousands of clones, with roughly 60% of them counted one time only. 2% to 2.5% of the sample lies in the top ten. Sequencing was performed on Tregs from blood. What the cell subset or site label conveys for this sample: regulatory CD4+ T cells. The receptors were sampled from a woman younger than 35 in good health.

The chain recombines TRBV5-1 with TRBJ2-1; weak D call: TRBD2 (6 bases). Trimming took 4 bases from V and 3 from J, leaving 8 bases between them. Germline assignment: CDR1 SGHRS and CDR2 YFSETQ. The CDR3 extends over 13 amino acids. This chain's CDR3 is CASSGDFYNEQFF. CDR3 DNA: TGCGCCAGCAGCGGGGACTTCTACAATGAGCAGTTCTTC.

The V gene is TRBV5-1, the J gene TRBJ2-7; TRBD2 aligns across 9 bases. CDR1 SGHRS and CDR2 YFSETQ come from the germline V gene. With V trimmed by 0 bases and J by 5 bases, 6 bases remained unmatched. The CDR3 consists of 15 residues. The CDR3 protein is CASSLAVTSGNEQYF. The CDR3 DNA follows: TGCGCCAGCAGCTTGGCTGTGACTAGCGGAAACGAGCAGTACTTC.

J is TRBJ1-2 and V is TRBV7-9; D ambiguous. V lost 4 bases and J 8 bases, leaving 11 bases between the germline ends. Germline lookup yields CDR1 SEHNR and CDR2 FQNEAQ (reference sequence). There are 12 residues in the CDR3. Here the CDR3 reads CASSSEAGGYTF. The CDR3, as DNA: TGTGCCAGCAGCTCGGAGGCCGGGGGCTACACCTTC.

J is TRBJ1-2 and V is TRBV6-5; TRBD1 matches at 9 bases. V gave up 6 bases and J gave up 5 bases; unmatched junction bases: 7. The CDR3 runs to 14 residues. Germline V CDR1 and CDR2: MNHEY, SVGAGI. CDR3 residues: CASSRQGVRYGYTF. CDR3 nucleotide sequence: TGTGCCAGCAGCCGACAGGGGGTACGGTATGGCTACACCTTC.

This chain uses TRBV4-1 with TRBJ2-7; 9 positions agree with TRBD1. The CDR3 length is 16 residues. Germline V CDR1 and CDR2: MGHRA, YSYEKL. The V gene end was trimmed by 4 bases and the J gene end by 2 bases; junction bases not matched to a gene: 9. The CDR3 loop is CASSRVPGQGTYEQYF. Written as DNA, the CDR3 is TGCGCCAGCAGCCGAGTACCGGGACAGGGTACCTACGAGCAGTACTTC.

The V call is TRBV19, the J call TRBJ2-3, with 7 bases identical to TRBD1. CDR3 length: 14 residues. The germline CDR1 and CDR2 sequences are LNHDA and SQIVND (reference sequence). V was clipped by 6 bases and J by 1 base; unmatched bases: 4. CDR3 sequence reads: CASRNRGGTDTQYF. CDR3 DNA: TGTGCCAGTAGGAACAGGGGTGGCACAGATACGCAGTATTTT.

The chain links TRBV9 to TRBJ1-3; D is uncertain. Trimming took 3 bases from V and 0 from J, leaving 10 bases between them. Germline V gene sequence: CDR1 SGDLS, CDR2 YYNGEE. CDR3 length: 15 amino acids. The chain's CDR3 is CASSERGSSGNTIYF. The CDR3 DNA follows: TGTGCCAGCAGCGAGCGTGGAAGCTCTGGAAACACCATATATTTT. Complete variable domain (other parts from reference TRBV9 and TRBJ1-3): DSGVTQTPKHLITATGQRVTLRCSPRSGDLSVYWYQQSLDQGLQFLIQYYNGEERAKGNILERFSAQQFPDLHSELNLSSLELGDSALYFCASSERGSSGNTIYFGEGSWLTVV.

This clone was counted a few times. J is TRBJ2-7 and V is TRBV7-2; no reliable D call. With 5 bases removed from V and 0 bases from J, the gap between germline ends came to 14 bases. Germline loops: CDR1 SGHTA, CDR2 FQGNSA. The CDR3 sequence is 15 residues long. The CDR3 spells CASSPSSWSSYEQYF. The CDR3 region has the DNA TGTGCCAGCAGCCCCTCGTCCTGGAGCTCCTACGAGCAGTACTTC. The complete variable domain, with remaining parts taken from reference TRBV7-2 and TRBJ2-7, reads GAGVSQSPSNKVTEKGKDVELRCDPISGHTALYWYRQSLGQGLEFLIYFQGNSAPDKSGLPSDRFSAERTGGSVSTLTIQRTQQEDSAVYLCASSPSSWSSYEQYFGPGTRLTVT.

The genes are TRBV5-4 and TRBJ2-5; D might be TRBD2 (6 bases). The CDR3 extends over 15 amino acids. Germline V gene lookup returns CDR1 SGHNT and CDR2 YYREEE (reference sequence). V was pared by 2 bases and J by 5 bases, with 16 bases between. CDR3 amino acids: CASSLSEGLVETQYF. As DNA, the CDR3 is TGTGCCAGCAGCTTATCGGAGGGGTTGGTTGAGACCCAGTACTTC.

This chain uses TRBV5-1 with TRBJ1-1, with 8 bases identical to TRBD1. The CDR3 loop spans 13 amino acids. In germline, CDR1 is SGHRS, CDR2 YFSETQ. J was trimmed by 8 bases and V by 5 bases; bases with no gene match: 8. DNA of the CDR3: TGCGCCAGCAGTCCTAGGACAGGGCGCGAAGCTTTCTTT. Amino acid sequence: CASSPRTGREAFF.